These 5 T cell receptor beta chains were sequenced from one sample in a study of tumor-infiltrating lymphocytes in primary liver carcinoma. Co-extraction of RNA and DNA was performed on about 18-30 mg of unsorted bulk tissue. With roughly 0.5 ug total RNA as template and a constant-region primer, TCR beta cDNA was made. Libraries for TCR beta were built through three nested multiplex PCR rounds, which together made up a slightly modified ARM-PCR procedure. Two initial PCR rounds of approximately 10 cycles each paired TRBV1-TRBV30 forward primers with a C-beta reverse primer. TCRdb reprocessed the multiplex PCR reads with MiXCR, giving one entry per CDR3 protein. The sample has about 32,000 distinct CDR3 sequences; roughly 80% are singletons. The sample was liver tumor tissue from sampling region 4. Sample subset: tumor region T4, right-lateral pole. These receptors were collected from a man aged 40-49 years with primary liver carcinoma and hepatitis B virus infection.

J is TRBJ1-1 and V is TRBV29-1; TRBD1 might be the D (5 bases). CDR1 is SQVTM, CDR2 ANQGSEA, per germline. Deletions cut 7 bases from V and 2 bases from J, with 20 bases between. The CDR3 is 15 amino acids. CDR3 nucleotides: TGCAGCGCTGGCGCAGGGTGTGGCATAAACACTGAAGCTTTCTTT. It yields the protein CSAGAGCGINTEAFF.

This clonotype appeared many times. The V gene is TRBV25-1, the J gene TRBJ1-5, with 7 positions matching TRBD1. With 7 bases clipped from V and 6 bases from J, the junction kept 12 bases outside the gene matches. Germline CDR1 and CDR2: MGHDK and SYGVNS. This CDR3 has 15 amino acids. The CDR3 nucleotides read TGTGCCAGCATTACCCGGGAGACAGGGAGTCAGCCCCAGCATTTT. The encoded protein is CASITRETGSQPQHF.

As concerns this clonotype: A junction end diverges from the germline sequence, so it may reflect a read error. This sequence joins TRBV5-6 and TRBJ2-7; D might be TRBD1 or TRBD2, each matching 6 bases. Germline loops: CDR1 SGHDT, CDR2 YYEEEE. There are 13 residues in the CDR3. CDR3 coding DNA: TGTACCAGCAGCACAAAACAGGGTCGGGAGCAGAACTTC. This gives the protein CTSSTKQGREQNF.

Notes on this clonotype: One junction end disagrees with the germline gene, perhaps due to a read error. The rearrangement uses TRBV4-3 and TRBJ2-5; D possibly uses TRBD1 or TRBD2 (5 bases each). The CDR3 consists of 14 residues. Germline V gives CDR1 LGHNA, CDR2 YSLEER. The CDR3 loop reads CANSQGDARSTRYF. CDR3 nucleotides: TGCGCCAACAGCCAAGGGGACGCCAGATCGACCCGATACTTC.

A note on this clonotype: The missing conserved phenylalanine or tryptophan at the end of this CDR3 makes a read error likely. V usage is TRBV7-8 and J usage is TRBJ2-5; D perhaps matches TRBD2 (6 bases). The germline V gene encodes CDR1 SGHVS and CDR2 FQNEAQ. The CDR3 length is 14 residues. The CDR3 loop is CTSSLGSGQETQYL. The CDR3 DNA reads as TGTACCAGCAGCTTGGGTAGCGGCCAAGAGACCCAGTACCTC.